This TCR beta chain was found in a study of T cells expressing NK-cell markers. General study points: Uncertainty persisted over the HCMV specificity of expanded NKG2C+ T cell clones.

Scientists made TCR beta cDNA using 5'RACE template switching with UMIs. TCRdb reprocessed the 5' RACE reads, keeping one entry per CDR3 protein, no DNA. This repertoire includes fewer than 200,000 distinct CDR3 sequences. As to this clonotype: As yet, its antigen is unknown.

This TCR was sampled from a woman aged 18-70 years in good health. Sequences were obtained from blood T cells: a sorted CD56 or NKG2C T cell subset, CD4+ or CD8+ T cells, or bulk PBMC T cells (not recorded which).

The CDR3 sequence is CSVGPGLDQPQHF. The chain links TRBV29-1 to TRBJ1-5; TCRdb lists TRBD1, though no DNA is available to test this call. CDR1 SQVTM and CDR2 ANQGSEA come from the germline V gene. This CDR3 has 13 amino acids.